The 22 T cell receptor beta chains below come from one sample, sequenced in a study of blood T cell repertoires in COVID-19. Generated by immunoSEQ multiplex PCR, the TCRdb table keeps only in-frame clones and is missing some. The table lists fewer than 250,000 clones, roughly 87% of them singletons. Sequenced: PBMCs or T cells enriched from blood (not recorded which). The origin of the receptors is a woman in her twenties or thirties with acute COVID-19.

The rearrangement links TRBV30 to TRBJ1-2; the D is unclear. Germline CDR1 is GTSNPN and CDR2 is SVGIG (reference sequence). V was trimmed by 3 bases and J by 8 bases, leaving 13 bases between them. This CDR3 has 12 residues. This CDR3 reads CAWREGKTGYTF. In DNA, the CDR3 is TGTGCCTGGAGGGAGGGCAAAACCGGCTACACCTTC.

This chain links TRBV11-3 with TRBJ1-1, with TRBD1 as a possible D gene (5 bases). Germline CDR1 and CDR2: SGHNT and YENEEA. Deletions cut 4 bases from V and 5 bases from J, with 11 bases between. The CDR3 spans 13 residues. The CDR3 loop is CASSWGQSTEAFF. DNA of the CDR3: TGTGCCAGCAGCTGGGGCCAGAGTACTGAAGCTTTCTTT. Complete variable domain (other parts from reference TRBV11-3 and TRBJ1-1): EAGVVQSPRYKIIEKKQPVAFWCNPISGHNTLYWYLQNLGQGPELLIRYENEEAVDDSQLPKDRFSAERLKGVDSTLKIQPAELGDSAVYLCASSWGQSTEAFFGQGTRLTVV.

The V and J genes are TRBV4-3 and TRBJ2-3; 12 nucleotides line up with TRBD2. Germline V gives CDR1 LGHNA, CDR2 YSLEER. CDR3 length equals 17 residues. J was trimmed by 3 bases and V by 1 base; bases with no gene match: 5. CDR3 bases: TGCGCCAGCAGCCAAGCTAGCGGGGGGGGCTTTACAGATACGCAGTATTTT. As protein: CASSQASGGGFTDTQYF.

The rearrangement links TRBV5-1 to TRBJ2-3; 11 bases agree with TRBD2. The germline V gene encodes CDR1 SGHRS and CDR2 YFSETQ. V shed 0 bases, J shed 2 bases, and the junction held 5 bases outside the gene matches. This CDR3 has 17 amino acids. CDR3 DNA: TGCGCCAGCAGCTTGGGGATGACTAGCGGGGACACAGATACGCAGTATTTT. It codes for CASSLGMTSGDTDTQYF.

This chain uses TRBV6-1 with TRBJ1-3; no firm D call. The germline V and J ends were trimmed by 3 bases and 1 base, with 10 bases remaining between them. CDR3 size: 15 residues. The germline CDR1 and CDR2 sequences are MNHNS and SASEGT. The CDR3 loop is CASSDQEGSGNTIYF. The CDR3 nucleotides read TGTGCCAGCAGTGACCAGGAGGGTTCTGGAAACACCATATATTTT.

This rearrangement joins TRBV5-4 to TRBJ2-7; D uncertain. This CDR3 comprises 14 residues. Trimming shortened V by 2 bases and J by 5 bases, and 14 bases separated the two germline ends. Germline CDR1 and CDR2: SGHNT and YYREEE (reference sequence). CDR3 bases: TGTGCCAGCAGCTTTGACATCGGTGGAAACGAGCAGTACTTC. It is translated as CASSFDIGGNEQYF.

The V call is TRBV18, the J call TRBJ1-1; D might be TRBD1 (5 bases). Trimming took 2 bases from V and 1 from J, leaving 11 bases between them. The CDR3 has 15 amino acids. CDR1 is KGHSH, CDR2 LQKENI, per germline. In DNA, the CDR3 is TGTGCCAGCTCACCAGAAACAGACAGGAACACTGAAGCTTTCTTT. Its protein is CASSPETDRNTEAFF.

This clone was picked up one time. The chain links TRBV5-6 to TRBJ2-1, with 9 bases identical to TRBD2. The junction had 10 bases not matched to a gene; V was cut back by 4 bases and J by 5 bases. Germline V gene data show CDR1 as SGHDT and CDR2 as YYEEEE. The CDR3 runs to 16 residues. CDR3 residues: CASSDLLSGRNNEQFF. CDR3 nucleotide sequence: TGTGCCAGCAGCGACTTGCTTAGCGGGAGAAACAATGAGCAGTTCTTC.

As for this clone: This specimen includes other DNA sequences encoding the same CDR3. The genes are TRBV6-5 and TRBJ2-7; 7 bases are a match to TRBD2. V trimming: 6 bases; J trimming: 5 bases; junction bases outside the gene matches: 7. The CDR3 loop spans 13 amino acids. The germline gives CDR1 MNHEY, CDR2 SVGAGI. This CDR3 is CASRAGVEDEQYF. CDR3 DNA sequence: TGTGCCAGCAGGGCGGGGGTAGAGGACGAGCAGTACTTC.

This clone turned up a few times. The chain links TRBV6-5 to TRBJ2-5; 9 bases match TRBD2. This CDR3 region has 15 residues. Germline V gene sequence: CDR1 MNHEY, CDR2 SVGAGI. The trim removed 7 bases at V and 1 base at J, leaving 7 bases unmatched. CDR3 nucleotides: TGTGCCAGCACTCCCCTAGCGGGGACCCAAGAGACCCAGTACTTC. Translating gives CASTPLAGTQETQYF.

The chain carries TRBV7-9 and TRBJ2-3, with TRBD1 as a possible D gene (5 bases). Per germline, CDR1 SEHNR and CDR2 FQNEAQ (reference sequence). V was cut by 2 bases and J by 2 bases, with 20 bases left in between. The length of the CDR3 is 18 residues. The CDR3 DNA is TGTGCCAGCAGCTTAAGGACACCAACGCATTACCTCACAGATACGCAGTATTTT. It codes for CASSLRTPTHYLTDTQYF.

The chain combines TRBV7-2 with TRBJ1-2; 9 bases line up with TRBD1. After removal of 6 bases from V and 3 bases from J, the junction contained 11 bases not matched to a gene. The germline V gene has CDR1 SGHTA and CDR2 FQGNSA. The CDR3 extends over 16 amino acids. The CDR3 region is CASSLEPGQGYYGYTF. The CDR3 nucleotides are TGTGCCAGCAGTCTAGAACCGGGACAGGGTTACTATGGCTACACCTTC.

This sequence joins TRBV19 and TRBJ1-2; 9 nucleotides align to TRBD1. This CDR3 has 15 amino acids. V lost 3 bases and J lost 3; bases outside the gene matches: 5. Germline V gives CDR1 LNHDA, CDR2 SQIVND (reference sequence). CDR3 DNA sequence: TGTGCCAGTAGTATGTGGGGACAGGGACACTATGGCTACACCTTC. Protein product: CASSMWGQGHYGYTF.

The chain carries TRBV2 and TRBJ1-1; 8 nucleotides agree with TRBD1. Per germline, CDR1 SNHLY and CDR2 FYNNEI. The length of the CDR3 is 13 residues. Trimming took 6 bases from V and 4 from J; bases not matched to a gene: 4. CDR3 DNA sequence: TGTGCCAGCAGGCCTACAGGGGGCACTGAAGCTTTCTTT. Protein product: CASRPTGGTEAFF.

J is TRBJ1-1 and V is TRBV6-2 or TRBV6-3, with unresolved D. Germline CDR1 reads MNHEY; CDR2 reads SVGEGT. V lost 2 bases and J 7 bases, leaving 11 bases between the germline ends. The CDR3 extends over 13 amino acids. The CDR3: CASSYEGLVEAFF. The CDR3 DNA is TGTGCCAGCAGTTACGAGGGATTGGTTGAAGCTTTCTTT.

V gene TRBV12-3 or TRBV12-4 combines with J gene TRBJ1-2, with D possibly TRBD1 on 5 matching bases. V was cut by 2 bases and J by 3 bases, with 7 bases left in between. The CDR3 loop spans 13 amino acids. CDR3 sequence reads: CASSLPGDYGYTF. Written as DNA, the CDR3 is TGTGCCAGCAGTTTACCGGGGGACTATGGCTACACCTTC.

The rearrangement joins TRBV14 to TRBJ1-3; no clear D. Germline V lookup: CDR1 SGHDN, CDR2 FVKESK. V was pared by 2 bases and J by 5 bases, with 25 bases between. The CDR3 has 19 residues. CDR3 amino acids: CASSQHPMGVSSIRNTIYF. Written as DNA, the CDR3 is TGTGCCAGCAGCCAACACCCCATGGGAGTAAGTTCAATACGAAACACCATATATTTT.

CDR3 DNA: TGCGCCAGCAGCTTAGGAAGTAGCGGGGGGGACGAGCAGTACTTC. This encodes CASSLGSSGGDEQYF. The rearrangement uses TRBV5-1 and TRBJ2-7, with 11 bases identical to TRBD2. Trimming at V came to 2 bases and at J to 5 bases, leaving 6 bases not matched to a gene. Germline CDR1 is SGHRS and CDR2 is YFSETQ. There are 15 residues in the CDR3.

The chain links TRBV5-6 to TRBJ2-7, with D possibly TRBD1 on 5 matching bases. Germline CDR1 reads SGHDT; CDR2 reads YYEEEE. Trimming removed 4 bases from V and 0 bases from J, with 11 bases in between. CDR3 length: 14 residues. The CDR3 here is CASSPTTASYEQYF. The CDR3, as DNA: TGTGCCAGCAGCCCGACGACAGCCTCCTACGAGCAGTACTTC.

The CDR3 DNA follows: TGCGCCAGCAGCTTGGTGGCAGGTACTAATGAAAAACTGTTTTTT. Translation gives CASSLVAGTNEKLFF. This chain uses TRBV5-1 with TRBJ1-4, with D uncertain. Trimming cost V 0 bases and J 2 bases, with 8 bases left between them. Germline-derived CDR1 and CDR2 are SGHRS and YFSETQ. The CDR3 totals 15 residues.

The table lists this clone with a count of one. The chain uses TRBV5-1 and TRBJ1-5, with D possibly matching TRBD1 (5 bases). Germline lookup yields CDR1 SGHRS and CDR2 YFSETQ. This CDR3 is 15 amino acids long. The V gene lost 2 bases and the J gene lost 1 base, with 10 bases spanning the gap. The CDR3 bases are TGCGCCAGCAGCTTTGAAGGGGCCAGCAATCAGCCCCAGCATTTT. This sequence encodes CASSFEGASNQPQHF.

This chain joins TRBV19 and TRBJ2-1; 12 positions match TRBD2. The trim removed 9 bases at V and 6 bases at J, leaving 6 bases unmatched. Germline CDR1 LNHDA, CDR2 SQIVND (reference sequence). The CDR3 has 14 amino acids. CDR3 loop: CASRPSGGANEQFF. Written as DNA, the CDR3 is TGTGCCAGCCGCCCTAGCGGGGGGGCCAATGAGCAGTTCTTC.